This TCR beta chain was retrieved from a study of low-dose radiotherapy and immunotherapy resistance in tumors. TRAV- and TRBV-specific primers primed first-strand cDNA, covering alpha and beta chains. With a constant-region primer and a V-primer adapter, TCRs were subjected to about 20 PCR cycles of amplification. TCRdb re-analysed the reads in MiXCR, keeping a single row per CDR3 protein. The data contain almost 40,000 distinct CDR3 sequences, 25% to 40% of them singletons. Indicated time point: before trial treatment. This specimen consisted of PBMCs, obtained before treatment. This receptor was obtained from a male donor with gallbladder cancer.

The CDR3 coding sequence is TGCGCCAGCAGCTCCAGGCAGGCCTACGAGCAGTACTTC. Translated: CASSSRQAYEQYF. This chain connects TRBV5-1 to TRBJ2-7; D call uncertain. V shed 3 bases and J shed 2 bases, with 9 bases lying between them. The germline gives CDR1 SGHRS, CDR2 YFSETQ. The CDR3 covers 13 residues.